Listed here are 24 T cell receptor beta chains from one sample, sequenced in a study of T cell responses to AZD1222 COVID-19 vaccine. TCRdb's copy holds only in-frame clones and misses some; the assay was immunoSEQ multiplex PCR. In the table there are some 150,000 clones, roughly 87% of which are singletons. Material: peripheral blood, obtained 28 days after the second dose of the MenACWY control vaccine. These receptors all come from an adult who received the MenACWY meningococcal vaccine as a control.

The chain combines TRBV12-3 or TRBV12-4 with TRBJ1-1; 7 bases match TRBD1. The trim removed 9 bases at V and 1 base at J, leaving 5 bases unmatched. CDR3 size: 13 residues. The CDR3 DNA reads TGTGCCAGTGGAAACAGGGGGAACACTGAAGCTTTCTTT. This sequence encodes CASGNRGNTEAFF.

The sample holds a few counts of this clone. This chain joins TRBV3-1 (or the pseudogene TRBV3-2) and TRBJ1-1, with TRBD1 matching over 10 bases. The CDR3 totals 14 residues. Per germline, CDR1 LGHDT and CDR2 YNNKEL (reference sequence). J was trimmed by 3 bases and V by 6 bases; bases with no gene match: 4. CDR3 loop: CASSPGTGDTEAFF. The CDR3 bases are TGTGCCAGCAGTCCCGGGACAGGGGACACTGAAGCTTTCTTT.

This chain joins TRBV4-1 and TRBJ2-1; 9 positions agree with TRBD1. V shed 1 base, J shed 8 bases, and the junction held 9 bases outside the gene matches. The CDR3 loop spans 16 amino acids. Germline loops: CDR1 MGHRA, CDR2 YSYEKL. The DNA for the CDR3 is TGCGCCAGCAGCCAAGGTCCCGGACAGGGGTCAGATGAGCAGTTCTTC. Its translation is CASSQGPGQGSDEQFF.

The gene calls are TRBV13 and TRBJ2-7; 14 positions agree with TRBD2. The germline gives CDR1 PRHDT, CDR2 FYEKMQ (reference sequence). The CDR3 runs to 17 residues. Trimming cost V 2 bases and J 6 bases; bases outside gene matches: 9. The CDR3 loop is CASSLLGGTSGRGEQYF. In DNA form, the CDR3 reads TGTGCCAGCAGCTTATTAGGAGGGACTAGCGGGAGAGGCGAGCAGTACTTC.

The chain combines TRBV18 with TRBJ1-3; TRBD1 might be the D (5 bases). Germline V gene data show CDR1 as KGHSH and CDR2 as LQKENI. V shed 3 bases and J shed 4 bases, with 13 bases lying between them. CDR3 length: 15 residues. The CDR3: CASSPLRDPGNTIYF. CDR3 in DNA: TGTGCCAGCTCACCGCTCAGGGATCCCGGAAACACCATATATTTT.

This clone was picked up one time. The chain couples TRBV15 to TRBJ2-7; either TRBD1 or TRBD2 may fit D (5 bases each). The germline V gene has CDR1 LNHNV and CDR2 YYDKDF (reference sequence). The V and J ends lost 5 bases and 4 bases respectively, with 9 bases between them. The CDR3 loop spans 12 amino acids. The DNA of the CDR3 is TGTGCCACCAGCCTGGGGACGTACGAGCAGTACTTC. Its translation: CATSLGTYEQYF.

The chain has TRBV5-5 and TRBJ2-3, with 8 bases identical to TRBD1. Germline trimming cut 0 bases from V and 0 bases from J; bases unmatched to any gene: 3. Germline V lookup: CDR1 SGHKS, CDR2 YYEKEE (reference sequence). The CDR3 covers 16 residues. The CDR3 coding sequence is TGTGCCAGCAGCTTGGGACAGGGGTTTAGCACAGATACGCAGTATTTT. Its translation: CASSLGQGFSTDTQYF.

The chain links TRBV7-3 to TRBJ2-7; 9 bases line up with TRBD2. CDR1 and CDR2 from the germline V gene are SGHTA and FQGTGA. The CDR3 spans 15 residues. V lost 5 bases and J lost 7; bases outside the gene matches: 12. DNA for the CDR3: TGTGCCAGCAGCCCCGAGGGTAGCGGGAGTGAAGAGCAGTACTTC. It translates to CASSPEGSGSEEQYF.

The chain joins TRBV27 to TRBJ1-1, with TRBD1 identical over 8 bases. The length of the CDR3 is 16 residues. CDR1 MNHEY and CDR2 SMNVEV come from the germline V gene (reference sequence). Trimming at V came to 3 bases and at J to 1 base, leaving 7 bases not matched to a gene. The CDR3 reads CASSFVRGRRNTEAFF. CDR3 bases: TGTGCCAGCAGTTTTGTCAGGGGGCGGAGGAACACTGAAGCTTTCTTT.

The chain combines TRBV5-4 with TRBJ1-6; maybe TRBD1 (5 bases). Trimming pared 4 bases from V and 5 bases from J, leaving 19 bases between. In germline, CDR1 is SGHNT, CDR2 YYREEE (reference sequence). The CDR3 runs to 17 residues. CDR3 DNA: TGTGCCAGCAGCCCACAGGTGGGGTGGGGAAATAATTCACCCCTCCACTTT. Translated, it gives CASSPQVGWGNNSPLHF.

This clone came up once. The chain joins TRBV19 to TRBJ2-5; 7 bases match TRBD2. The CDR3 consists of 14 residues. Germline assignment: CDR1 LNHDA and CDR2 SQIVND (reference sequence). Trimming at V came to 6 bases and at J to 1 base, leaving 5 bases not matched to a gene. DNA of the CDR3: TGTGCCAGTAGGAGAGCGGGACGCCAAGAGACCCAGTACTTC. Its protein product is CASRRAGRQETQYF.

The V and J genes are TRBV7-9 and TRBJ1-5; 7 bases match TRBD1. The CDR3 is 15 residues long. Trimming at V came to 8 bases and at J to 4 bases, leaving 11 bases not matched to a gene. CDR1 SEHNR and CDR2 FQNEAQ come from the germline V gene (reference sequence). CDR3 coding DNA: TGTGCCAGCGCCCCCGGGACAGAGATTAATCAGCCCCAGCATTTT. It is translated as CASAPGTEINQPQHF.

CDR3 nucleotides: TGTGCCAGCAGTTTCCTACGACAATCTGGGGATACGCAGTATTTT. Translated, it gives CASSFLRQSGDTQYF. The chain recombines TRBV27 with TRBJ2-3; D gene ambiguous. V shed 3 bases and J shed 6 bases, with 16 bases lying between them. Germline V CDR1 and CDR2: MNHEY, SMNVEV (reference sequence). This CDR3 has 15 amino acids.

The V call is TRBV5-1, the J call TRBJ2-5; D possibly corresponds to TRBD1 (6 bases). The length of the CDR3 is 14 residues. Germline V gene lookup returns CDR1 SGHRS and CDR2 YFSETQ. V lost 4 bases and J 0 bases, leaving 10 bases between the germline ends. The CDR3 here is CASSQGQYQETQYF. The CDR3 DNA reads as TGCGCCAGCAGCCAAGGACAGTACCAAGAGACCCAGTACTTC.

This chain uses TRBV6-5 with TRBJ2-1, with unresolved D. Trimming shortened V by 2 bases and J by 3 bases, and 8 bases separated the two germline ends. CDR1 is MNHEY and CDR2 is SVGAGI in the germline V gene. The CDR3 loop spans 14 amino acids. CDR3 in amino acids: CASSYDVNYNEQFF. CDR3 coding DNA: TGTGCCAGCAGTTACGATGTAAACTACAATGAGCAGTTCTTC.

The J gene is TRBJ1-4, the V gene TRBV11-3; the D gene is possibly TRBD1 (6 bases). Germline V lookup: CDR1 SGHNT, CDR2 YENEEA. Trimming removed 2 bases at V and 4 bases at J, with 17 bases between. CDR3 length: 17 residues. The CDR3 here is CASSLFSTRGSNEKLFF. The CDR3 nucleotides read TGTGCCAGCAGCTTATTTTCTACGAGGGGGAGTAATGAAAAACTGTTTTTT. Full variable domain (remainder filled in from reference TRBV11-3 and TRBJ1-4): EAGVVQSPRYKIIEKKQPVAFWCNPISGHNTLYWYLQNLGQGPELLIRYENEEAVDDSQLPKDRFSAERLKGVDSTLKIQPAELGDSAVYLCASSLFSTRGSNEKLFFGSGTQLSVL.

The rearrangement links TRBV11-2 to TRBJ2-5, with no clear D. Trimming removed 5 bases from V and 5 bases from J, with 9 bases in between. Germline V CDR1 and CDR2: SGHAT, FQNNGV. The CDR3 contains 12 residues. In DNA form, the CDR3 reads TGTGCCAGCAGCCCTACCAGGGAGACCCAGTACTTC. Protein: CASSPTRETQYF.

This clone appeared a single time. The CDR3 DNA sequence: TGCGCCAGCAGCCCCGGACAGGGCAATAATGAAAAACTGTTTTTT. It encodes CASSPGQGNNEKLFF. J is TRBJ1-4 and V is TRBV5-1; 8 positions agree with TRBD1. With 4 bases clipped from V and 4 bases from J, the junction kept 6 bases outside the gene matches. The germline gives CDR1 SGHRS, CDR2 YFSETQ. The CDR3 is 15 residues long.

This clone was detected only a few times. The chain has TRBV7-9 and TRBJ2-7; D possibly corresponds to TRBD1 (6 bases). V lost 2 bases and J lost 2, with 16 bases in between. Germline assignment: CDR1 SEHNR and CDR2 FQNEAQ (reference sequence). The CDR3 totals 16 residues. The CDR3 DNA sequence: TGTGCCAGCAGCTTACCCCCCGGCAGGGGAGCCTACGAGCAGTACTTC. Amino acids: CASSLPPGRGAYEQYF. The entire variable domain, with the rest obtained from reference TRBV7-9 and TRBJ2-7, is as follows: DTGVSQNPRHKITKRGQNVTFRCDPISEHNRLYWYRQTLGQGPEFLTYFQNEAQLEKSRLLSDRFSAERPKGSFSTLEIQRTEQGDSAMYLCASSLPPGRGAYEQYFGPGTRLTVT.

This clone was detected a few times. CDR3 nucleotides: TGTGCCAGCAGCAAAAACGGCAGGGGAGGCGAGCAGTACTTC. Translating it yields CASSKNGRGGEQYF. The chain uses TRBV21-1 and TRBJ2-7. TRBV21-1 is noted as a pseudogene. The CDR3 is 14 residues long.

This chain joins TRBV28 and TRBJ2-7, with D unclear. Trimming took off 5 bases at V and 6 bases at J, with 8 bases between the two ends. The V gene's germline CDR1 is MDHEN and CDR2 SYDVKM. The CDR3 extends over 11 amino acids. CDR3 sequence: CASSSRFEQYF. Here the CDR3 DNA reads TGTGCCAGCAGTAGTCGTTTCGAGCAGTACTTC.

The V gene is TRBV24-1, the J gene TRBJ2-3; D gene ambiguous. Between the trimmed V and J ends, which lost 3 bases and 0 bases, there was a span of 6 bases. This CDR3 is 14 amino acids long. Germline CDR1 KGHDR, CDR2 SFDVKD. The CDR3 DNA reads as TGTGCCACCAGTGATACATCTAGCACAGATACGCAGTATTTT. As protein: CATSDTSSTDTQYF.

The chain carries TRBV4-3 and TRBJ2-7, with a possible D match to TRBD2 (6 bases). CDR1 is LGHNA, CDR2 YSLEER, per germline. Trimming cost V 6 bases and J 7 bases, with 25 bases left between them. CDR3 size: 16 residues. The CDR3 nucleotides read TGCGCCAGCAGTCCAAGATTGCGGGACGGAAAAGGGGAGCAGTACTTC. This gives the protein CASSPRLRDGKGEQYF.

The chain combines TRBV20-1 with TRBJ2-1, with 9 bases lining up with TRBD2. Germline CDR1 is DFQATT and CDR2 is SNEGSKA (reference sequence). V dropped 3 bases and J dropped 7; count of bases not matched to a gene: 10. CDR3 length: 15 amino acids. The CDR3, as DNA: TGCAGTGCTAGTAGGCTAGCGGGGAGAATTAATGAGCAGTTCTTC. Amino acid sequence: CSASRLAGRINEQFF.